The present entry profiles one T cell receptor beta chain with its context. Its antigen is unknown. It has no much larger one-base neighbor in the sample; base qualities were not kept. This entry is derived from a study of cytomegalovirus exposure and HLA in healthy donors (dated by TCRdb to between 2016 and 2019). Study-level background: According to an earlier analysis of 587 of the donors, 200 million or so T cells yielded approximately 120 million unique TCR beta sequences and about 280 Gb of sequence data. Approximately 330 gigabases of sequencing data and around 85 million unique TCR sequences made up an early release that covered roughly 670 HLA-typed donors. Of the roughly 400 genotyped donors, approximately 80% fell in the genetic ancestry cluster associated with self-reported Caucasian donors. The study was designed to test whether signatures of past pathogen exposure could be identified by cataloging public T cell receptors. The study profiled the T cell repertoires of 550 to 700 subjects by immunosequencing and related them to cytomegalovirus serostatus. Along with the approximately 650-subject first cohort, a separate validation cohort of over 90 different subjects was used. To predict cytomegalovirus infection status, the study combined high-throughput TCR immunosequencing, statistical association of individual TCRs with disease status, and machine learning. In a later analysis, previously published TCR beta repertoires from hundreds of donors were re-analyzed and high-resolution HLA genotyping was added so that TCR occurrence patterns could be studied. Rather than drawing on any new phenotypic data, the later analysis identified candidate immune exposures from TCR beta sequences and the way those sequences occurred across donors. An earlier analysis of roughly 580 of the donors used high-throughput TCR beta sequencing to judge whether each TCR beta V gene segment behaved as functional or pseudogenic. Donor age, sex, ethnicity and CMV serostatus were compiled alongside the repertoire data. A later genetic analysis took genome-wide SNP genotypes for about 55% of the roughly 700 donors and used that subset as a discovery cohort. Every discovery cohort repertoire had been produced on one sequencing platform. Both class I and class II loci were covered by HLA typing, at four-digit resolution. Typing coverage differed by locus: A, B, C, DRB1 and DQB1 were typed in roughly 620-630 donors, DQA1 in roughly 500, DPA1 in around 580, and DPB1 in just under 490. Because of strong linkage in the cohort, roughly 5 DR-DQ haplotypes were treated as single units for association and clustering. On average, about 200,000 unique TCR beta nucleotide sequences were sequenced per donor among 350 to 400 genotyped donors of the cohort, with around 19% of those sequences being non-productive.

What the authors observed across the whole study: In a later analysis, several top co-occurrence clusters were reported to appear linked to parvovirus B19, influenza, CMV and Epstein-Barr virus. Strong co-occurrence of HLA alleles, especially DR and DQ, made assigning TCR associations to individual alleles difficult. A further reported finding was that TCR beta sequences accurately predicted the HLA-A and HLA-B alleles for most subjects in the first cohort. Immune exposure information for the cohort was limited to CMV serostatus. Some IMGT-functional V segments, including TRBV6-2 and TRBV6-3, could not be distinguished by the 87-base-pair reads and were therefore excluded. In an earlier analysis of a few hundred of the donors, most TCR beta V segments were observed in productive rearrangements about 87% or about 30% of the time, broadly matching IMGT annotations. An association between a missense DCLRE1C variant and V-gene and J-gene trimming of TCR beta chains was found in a later genetic analysis and replicated in an independent cohort. Cytomegalovirus status was reported to be diagnosed by the classifier with high specificity and sensitivity in both the original and validation cohorts. A group of highly shared sequence variants was considered likely to be a technical artifact of the sequencing pipeline. Across donors, most TCR sequences were observed very rarely, whereas some public TCRs were present in many individuals. In vitro tests confirmed that a few of the cytomegalovirus-associated TCR beta chains recognize cytomegalovirus antigens. In a later analysis, TCR association rates were found to vary across HLA loci, with the most associated TCRs seen for DRB1 alleles and the fewest for HLA-C alleles. Compared with the approximately 700-donor mean, donors in an Asian-associated ancestry cluster had fewer N-insertions in productive TCRs, according to a later genetic analysis. A later analysis found that most CMV-associated TCR beta chains appeared HLA-restricted, with HLA associations seemingly driven largely by CMV exposure. Roughly uniform sequencing depth across donors was assumed in presence/absence analyses, although this assumption may not hold. Because HLA typing was missing for some donors at each locus, association tests included only the typed subset. A later analysis associated roughly 17,000 TCR beta sequences with specific HLA alleles at a false discovery rate of 0.05. Compared with equally common non-associated chains, HLA-associated TCR beta chains in a later analysis were more clonally expanded and had lower generation probabilities. Roughly 15 rarely observed V segments, including chromosome 9 orphons, were excluded from the earlier analysis of several hundred of the donors because counts were too low. This cohort had only TCR beta chains sequenced, and the lack of alpha or paired-chain data limited which features could be detected. A total of 150 to 200 TCR beta chains were listed by the study as associated with cytomegalovirus. Linkage disequilibrium might explain the correlated functional status among segregating V segments, but an unknown experimental factor could not be ruled out. It was suggested by the authors that the approach could potentially be generalized to other disease states and immunological phenotypes.

Receptors were amplified or captured by the immunoSEQ multiplex PCR assay. A mixture of 60 forward primers for TCR Vbeta segments and 13 reverse primers for TCR Jbeta segments was used in the multiplex PCR. The CDR3 region of rearranged TCR beta genes was amplified from genomic DNA by a multiplex PCR assay. On the Illumina HiSeq System, the amplified TCR beta libraries were sequenced as 87-base-pair reads. Processing in the source paper ran as follows. In a later analysis, tens of millions of unique TCR beta chains were counted across the approximately 640 repertoires, and roughly 11 million of these chains were shared by at least two donors. Raw reads were error-corrected and collapsed into unique sequences by a nearest-neighbor algorithm in which closely related sequences were merged to remove PCR and sequencing errors. CDR3 sequences were aligned to IMGT reference sequences to assign V, D and J gene segments. For a sequence to be retained, at least a six-nucleotide match to both a V gene segment and a J gene segment was required. Rearrangements were called productive when the CDR3 lacked stop codons and stayed in frame with V and J; all others were non-productive. Following IMGT convention, CDR3 was defined as the stretch from the second conserved V-encoded cysteine to the conserved J-encoded phenylalanine. The earlier analysis of approximately 590 of the donors excluded any sequence lacking an unambiguous match to a single V gene segment. In an earlier analysis of around 600 of the donors, V segments were called functional above 56.7% productive rearrangements and were called segregating when the between-donor standard deviation exceeded 5%. A statistical classification framework was built for diagnosing cytomegalovirus status from the catalog of TCR beta chain sequences. A later analysis assigned V and J genes by comparing TCR nucleotide sequences with IMGT/GENE-DB human TR gene sequences. The TCRdist pipeline was used in a later analysis to assign CDR3 sequences and most-parsimonious VDJ recombination scenarios. In a later analysis, each TCR beta chain was defined by its CDR3 amino acid sequence together with its V-gene family, and reads without a unique V-gene family were excluded. A later analysis removed 592 highly shared, low-generation-probability nucleotide sequences to deal with suspected cross-contamination and a sequencing artifact. In a later analysis, a clonal expansion index was calculated for each public chain from normalized within-repertoire ranks of inferred template counts. A later analysis computed generation probabilities with a VDJ recombination model fitted to out-of-frame rearrangements, and checked the results against IGoR. In a later analysis, TCR-TCR, TCR-HLA and TCR-CMV co-occurrence was scored with hypergeometric tests, and a repertoire-size bias correction was applied to TCR pairs. False discovery rates were estimated in a later analysis by permuting HLA or CMV assignments 20 times. In a later analysis, co-occurring TCRs were grouped using DBSCAN, and TCRdist sequence similarity was added for clustering within HLA-allele-positive subsets. Co-occurrence clustering excluded repertoires with fewer than 30,000 or more than 120,000 public chains, plus five with anomalous nucleotide sharing. The clones in this table, taken by TCRdb from immuneACCESS, are in-frame only. Not every clone is retained; where verified, under half of the shortfall comes from an unresolved V gene, and the cause of the rest is unknown. V and J calls and clone size are given by that table; D and trimming were obtained from the DNA. Within this sample are around 150,000 clones, with 60% to 85% of them counted one time only. Around 3.7% of the sample is taken by the ten largest.

Based on the germline V gene (reference sequence), the CDR1 and CDR2 sequences are SEHNR and FQNEAQ. Inclusive of the bounding cysteine and phenylalanine, the CDR3 is 14 residues long. Left in the record is the CDR3 DNA by itself, 42 bases read in frame from the first base. Deletion took 3 bases off V and 6 bases off J, with a span of 14 bases between the germline ends. The cohort comprised around 690 healthy bone marrow donors. At the time of sampling, every cohort member was nominally healthy, though immune exposures that went unrecorded were likely present. The donor tested CMV seronegative, placing the donor among the 350 or so seronegative members of the cohort. A peripheral blood sample was collected from each donor, and TCR beta sequencing was performed on peripheral blood mononuclear cells. The Qiagen DNeasy Blood Extraction Kit was used to extract genomic DNA from the blood cell samples.

Recombination linked TRBV7-9 to TRBJ1-2; confidence is insufficient to name the D gene. Sample: PBMCs. The receptor comes from a man younger than 35 in good health and CMV-seronegative. The CDR3 protein is CASSFSNSPHGYTF. The bases read TGTGCCAGCAGCTTCTCCAACAGTCCCCATGGCTACACCTTC.